This is a list of T cell receptor beta chains from one sample in a study of post-analysis software for immune sequencing data. From the PCR reads, TCRdb called clonotypes with MiXCR, one entry per CDR3 protein. The sample includes more than 500,000 distinct CDR3 sequences, around a third of them seen just once. Sequenced sample: blood. The receptors were sampled from a girl aged 2-17 years with multiple sclerosis. Each CDR3 is given with its conserved first and last residue. The D gene is left open where the match is weak. Clone size, where shown, is once, few, many, or a class for clones that have expanded.

TRBJ2-1,few,TRBV5-1,TRBD1,16,CASSLVRTGVGNEQFF,TGCGCCAGCAGCTTGGTTCGGACAGGGGTTGGCAATGAGCAGTTCTTC
TRBJ1-2,-,TRBV7-8,-,14,CASSLESATYGYTF,TGTGCCAGCAGCTTAGAATCGGCGACCTATGGCTACACCTTC
TRBJ1-1,-,TRBV7-8,-,15,CASSLNLPTNTEAFF,TGTGCCAGCAGCTTAAATTTGCCGACGAACACTGAAGCTTTCTTT
TRBJ2-1,-,TRBV11-2,-,13,CASSPSDSEEQFF,TGTGCCAGCAGCCCTTCGGACTCCGAAGAGCAGTTCTTC
TRBJ2-5,-,TRBV6-6,TRBD2,14,CASRIAGGRETQYF,TGTGCCAGCAGAATAGCGGGGGGGCGGGAGACCCAGTACTTC
TRBJ2-2,-,TRBV20-1,TRBD2,18,CSASPGLAGGLNTGELFF,TGCAGTGCTTCCCCGGGACTAGCGGGGGGCCTGAACACCGGGGAGCTGTTTTTT
TRBJ2-5,-,TRBV5-6,-,14,CASSYAGLGETQYF,TGTGCCAGCAGCTACGCCGGGTTGGGAGAGACCCAGTACTTC
TRBJ2-1,-,TRBV4-2,TRBD1,15,CASSQAGGRGNEQFF,TGTGCCAGCAGCCAGGCAGGGGGAAGGGGTAATGAGCAGTTCTTC
TRBJ2-1,-,TRBV6-6,TRBD2,16,CASSYSRGGGAGEQFF,TGTGCCAGCAGTTACTCGAGGGGCGGGGGGGCCGGTGAGCAGTTCTTC
TRBJ2-5,-,TRBV5-1,TRBD1,15,CASSGDRAYQETQYF,TGCGCCAGCAGCGGGGACAGGGCCTACCAAGAGACCCAGTACTTC
TRBJ1-5,-,TRBV29-1,-,14,CSVAIGGGNQPQHF,TGCAGCGTTGCTATAGGGGGGGGCAATCAGCCCCAGCATTTT
TRBJ2-1,-,TRBV24-1,-,15,CATRVRAGPNNEQFF,TGTGCCACCCGAGTCCGGGCGGGCCCTAACAATGAGCAGTTCTTC
TRBJ2-1,few,TRBV20-1,TRBD2,16,CSARVLASGIYNEQFF,TGCAGTGCTAGAGTGCTGGCTAGCGGGATATACAATGAGCAGTTCTTC
TRBJ2-1,-,TRBV5-1,TRBD2,15,CATTSGGETYNEQFF,TGCGCCACCACCAGCGGGGGCGAGACCTACAATGAGCAGTTCTTC
TRBJ2-5,few,TRBV6-5,TRBD1,15,CASREGQGASGTQYF,TGTGCCAGCAGGGAGGGACAGGGGGCCTCAGGGACCCAGTACTTC
TRBJ2-7,-,TRBV29-1,-,11,CSVMVSYEQYF,TGCAGCGTTATGGTTTCCTACGAGCAGTACTTC